This entry features one TCR beta chain sequence. The data are from a study of metastatic and nonmetastatic thyroid tumors. The V and J ends lost 2 bases and 0 bases, in that order; junction bases with no gene match: 3. The CDR3 contains 18 residues. Germline loops: CDR1 SGHAT, CDR2 FQNNGV. Thyroid surgery was performed in patients who had received no treatment beforehand. Original processing methods: CDR3 differences across clinicopathological groups were used to build a distant-metastasis classifier for papillary thyroid cancer. TCRdb reassembled clones from the PCR reads with MiXCR. The V and J calls and clone size are TCRdb's, not the authors'. The sample records 30,000 or so clones, approximately 29% being singletons.

This TCR came from a female donor with papillary thyroid cancer or a benign thyroid nodule (not recorded which). Some clones in this sample may be carry-over from other donors' samples. V is TRBV11-2 and J is TRBJ2-6; 11 nucleotides line up with TRBD2. The sample consisted of blood. The CDR3 protein is CASSLTSGGFSGANVLTF. The CDR3 nucleotides read TGTGCCAGCAGCTTAACTAGCGGGGGCTTCTCTGGGGCCAACGTCCTGACTTTC.